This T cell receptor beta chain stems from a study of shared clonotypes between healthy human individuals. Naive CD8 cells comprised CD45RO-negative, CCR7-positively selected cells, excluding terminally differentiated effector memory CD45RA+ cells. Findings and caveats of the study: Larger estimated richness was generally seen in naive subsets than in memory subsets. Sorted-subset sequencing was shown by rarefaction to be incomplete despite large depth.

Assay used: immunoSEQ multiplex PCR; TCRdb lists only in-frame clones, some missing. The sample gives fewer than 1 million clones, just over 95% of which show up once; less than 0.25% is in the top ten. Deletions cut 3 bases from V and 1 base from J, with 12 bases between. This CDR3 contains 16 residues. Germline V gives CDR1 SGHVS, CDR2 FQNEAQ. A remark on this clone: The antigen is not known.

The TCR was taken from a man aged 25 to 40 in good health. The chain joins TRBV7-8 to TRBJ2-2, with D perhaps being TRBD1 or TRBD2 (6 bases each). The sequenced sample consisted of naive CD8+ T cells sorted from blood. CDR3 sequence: CASSFSGGGNTGELFF. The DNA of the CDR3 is TGTGCCAGCAGCTTTAGTGGAGGGGGGAACACCGGGGAGCTGTTTTTT.